A selection of T cell receptor beta chains follows, all from one sample in a study of control samples from healthy donors and cancer patients. Sequenced by immunoSEQ multiplex PCR; TCRdb stores in-frame clones only, minus some. The sample lists around 140,000 clones, nearly 90% occurring once. The specimen sequenced was PBMCs. The receptors originated from a man between 45 and 60 years old with head and neck cancer. The CDR3 runs from the conserved cysteine through the conserved F or W. Fields, in order: V gene, J gene, CDR3 length, D gene, clone size, CDR3 protein, CDR3 DNA. The D gene is left open where the match is weak. Size values are once, few and many counts, or a class for expanded clones, and some rows have none.

>TRBV28|TRBJ2-7|13|.|.
CASSLTQSYEQYF
TGTGCCAGCAGTCTAACACAGTCCTACGAGCAGTACTTC
>TRBV2|TRBJ2-5|13|.|.
CASQGLVSETQYF
TGTGCCAGCCAGGGGCTAGTAAGCGAGACCCAGTACTTC
>TRBV29-1|TRBJ2-7|13|TRBD1|.
CSVAGTGNYEQYF
TGCAGCGTAGCCGGGACAGGCAACTACGAGCAGTACTTC
>TRBV19|TRBJ1-5|15|TRBD1|few
CASSYAQGTYQPQHF
TGTGCCAGTAGTTATGCACAGGGGACTTATCAGCCCCAGCATTTT
>TRBV6-1|TRBJ1-1|13|.|.
CASSEATPIEAFF
TGTGCCAGCAGTGAAGCAACGCCTATTGAAGCTTTCTTT
>TRBV20-1|TRBJ2-1|11|.|.
CSAPTQGEQFF
TGCAGTGCCCCGACTCAGGGTGAGCAGTTCTTC
>TRBV30|TRBJ1-5|13|.|.
CAWSGTFNQPQHF
TGTGCCTGGAGCGGGACGTTCAATCAGCCCCAGCATTTT
>TRBV27|TRBJ1-5|14|.|.
CASSLSGVGQPQHF
TGTGCCAGCAGCTTATCGGGGGTAGGGCAGCCCCAGCATTTT
>TRBV13|TRBJ1-2|15|TRBD1|.
CASSSTGGGWNGYTF
TGTGCCAGCAGCTCGACAGGGGGCGGGTGGAATGGCTACACCTTC
>TRBV5-1|TRBJ2-2|14|.|.
CASIRDPQSGELFF
TGCGCCAGCATCCGAGACCCCCAAAGCGGGGAGCTGTTTTTT
>TRBV10-3|TRBJ2-7|14|TRBD1|.
CAIQSGQGAYEQYF
TGTGCCATCCAATCCGGACAGGGGGCCTACGAGCAGTACTTC
>TRBV7-9|TRBJ2-6|14|.|.
CASSLSRGNNVLTF
TGTGCCAGCAGCTTAAGCCGGGGGAACAACGTCCTGACTTTC
>TRBV5-4|TRBJ2-5|14|TRBD2|.
CASARGVLWETQYF
TGTGCCAGCGCGCGGGGGGTCCTCTGGGAGACCCAGTACTTC
>TRBV23-1|TRBJ1-1|15|.|.
CASPSPGLRNTEAFF
TGCGCCAGCCCTAGTCCGGGGCTCCGTAACACTGAAGCTTTCTTT
>TRBV6-5|TRBJ2-1|13|.|.
CASCQSSYNEQFF
TGTGCCAGCTGCCAGAGCTCCTACAATGAGCAGTTCTTC
>TRBV28|TRBJ2-1|13|TRBD2|once
CASQAGGPREQFF
TGTGCCAGTCAAGCGGGAGGGCCCCGGGAGCAGTTCTTC
>TRBV5-4|TRBJ1-1|14|.|.
CASSLNGWNTEAFF
TGTGCCAGCAGCTTGAATGGATGGAACACTGAAGCTTTCTTT
>TRBV5-4|TRBJ1-2|16|TRBD1|.
CASSLGLQGGNYGYTF
TGTGCCAGCAGCTTGGGGTTACAGGGGGGTAACTATGGCTACACCTTC
>TRBV9|TRBJ1-3|15|.|.
CASSPEGGLGNTIYF
TGTGCCAGCAGCCCCGAGGGGGGGCTCGGAAACACCATATATTTT
>TRBV19|TRBJ2-6|16|.|.
CASSKGRLSGANVLTF
TGTGCCAGTAGTAAAGGCAGGCTCTCTGGGGCCAACGTCCTGACTTTC
>TRBV29-1|TRBJ2-1|14|TRBD2|.
CSVERLAAKNEQFF
TGCAGCGTTGAAAGACTAGCGGCAAAAAATGAGCAGTTCTTC
>TRBV7-2|TRBJ1-1|16|.|.
CASSQFLIDRDTEAFF
TGTGCCAGCAGCCAATTCCTCATTGACAGAGACACTGAAGCTTTCTTT
>TRBV11-2|TRBJ2-7|15|.|.
CASSLRAGDSYEQYF
TGTGCCAGCAGCCTCAGGGCTGGGGACTCCTACGAGCAGTACTTC
>TRBV3-1/TRBV3-2|TRBJ2-5|12|.|.
CASSQDGQTQYF
TGTGCCAGCAGCCAAGATGGGCAGACCCAGTACTTC
>TRBV6-1|TRBJ2-1|12|.|.
CASSEGYNEQFF
TGTGCCAGCAGTGAAGGCTACAATGAGCAGTTCTTC
>TRBV7-9|TRBJ1-1|14|.|few
CASSLAGGNTEAFF
TGTGCCAGCAGCTTGGCCGGTGGGAACACTGAAGCTTTCTTT
>TRBV30|TRBJ2-3|12|.|.
CAWSITADTQYF
TGTGCCTGGAGTATAACAGCAGATACGCAGTATTTT